This TCR beta chain was sequenced for a study of beta chain features in type 1 diabetes. The wider study: Investigators examined approximately 110,000,000 sorted cells across all samples. Study-wide results and limits: All four CD4+ subsets from Type 1 diabetes patients carried moderately but significantly shorter TCRB CDR3s. Patients' naive, central memory and Treg TCRB repertoires seemed closer to one another than those of healthy donors.

This clone was detected a few times. The target antigen is unknown. The single heparinised draw taken from each donor contained about 110 mL of blood on average. The study reverse transcribed the entire isolated RNA, so it sequenced expressed TCRB transcripts. Sequencing used immunoSEQ multiplex PCR; TCRdb keeps in-frame clones, though not all of them. This sample yields around 180,000 clones, of which around 7.8% are seen a single time; 0.94% belongs to the top ten. The CDR3 has 15 residues. The ends were cut back, 5 bases at V and 0 bases at J, with 10 bases in the middle. Germline-derived CDR1 and CDR2 are MDHEN and SYDVKM.

The chain combines TRBV28 with TRBJ1-4; D is unresolved. This sequence was found in a woman aged 40 to 55 with type 1 diabetes. Sequencing was carried out using central memory CD4+ T cells from blood. CDR3 DNA sequence: TGTGCCAGCAGTCGACGGAGAGCAACTAATGAAAAACTGTTTTTT. Translation gives CASSRRRATNEKLFF.